These 4 T cell receptor beta chains originate from one sample sequenced in a study of blood T cells in healthy people across ages. For the second PCR, which ran for 7 to 11 cycles, a sample-barcoded 5' primer and a J-beta primer mix were used. From the 5' RACE reads, TCRdb called clonotypes with MiXCR, one entry per CDR3 protein. The sample includes around 650,000 distinct CDR3 sequences, about 43% of them seen just once. Material for sequencing was blood. The origin of the receptors is an older man in good health.

This clonotype was observed a handful of times. The chain combines TRBV20-1 with TRBJ1-1, with D perhaps TRBD1 (5 bases). The CDR3 is made up of 13 amino acids. Per the germline V gene, CDR1 is DFQATT and CDR2 is SNEGSKA (reference sequence). The V and J ends lost 6 bases and 4 bases respectively, with 15 bases between them. This CDR3 reads CSAHTPGGTEAFF. The CDR3 bases are TGCAGTGCCCACACACCGGGGGGCACTGAAGCTTTCTTT.

Points on this clonotype: A much larger clone is a single base away; this may be a read error. This chain joins TRBV5-1 and TRBJ2-5, with TRBD2 identical over 15 bases. The CDR3 sequence is 18 residues long. Looked up from germline, CDR1 is SGHRS and CDR2 is YFSETQ. The CDR3 spells CVSSPGTSGGTSQETQYF. CDR3 DNA sequence: TGCGTCAGCAGTCCCGGGACTAGCGGGGGGACATCCCAAGAGACCCAGTACTTC.

As for this clonotype: The junction shows a germline mismatch at one end, possibly a read error. The chain recombines TRBV3-1 with TRBJ1-1; D is unresolved. Germline CDR1 LGHDT, CDR2 YNNKEL (reference sequence). The CDR3 is 15 amino acids. CDR3: CASIQGAGPRSEAFF. In DNA form, the CDR3 reads TGTGCCAGCATCCAAGGAGCCGGTCCCAGGTCTGAAGCTTTCTTT. The full variable domain, in which reference TRBV3-1 and TRBJ1-1 provide the parts outside the CDR3, is DTAVSQTPKYLVTQMGNDKSIKCEQNLGHDTMYWYKQDSKKFLKIMFSYNNKELIINETVPNRFSPKSPDKAHLNLHINSLELGDSAVYFCASIQGAGPRSEAFFGQGTRLTVV.

This sequence joins TRBV5-1 and TRBJ2-5; possible D gene TRBD2, 5 bases. The CDR3 totals 14 residues. V was clipped by 6 bases and J by 4 bases, with 16 bases between them. Germline loops: CDR1 SGHRS, CDR2 YFSETQ. The CDR3 spells CASTRASSRETQYF. The DNA for the CDR3 is TGCGCCAGCACGAGGGCTAGTAGTAGAGAGACCCAGTACTTC.